Listed below are T cell receptor beta chains from one sample, sequenced in a study of neurological immune-mediated disorders. Each CDR3 protein is one row after TCRdb ran MiXCR on the 5' RACE reads. Of about 120,000 distinct CDR3 sequences listed, about 3.4% are singletons. Sequenced material: PBMCs. These receptors were taken from a woman aged 30 to 39 with multiple sclerosis. Both conserved end residues are part of each CDR3. The order of the fields is J gene, V gene, CDR3 length, D gene, clone size, CDR3 protein, CDR3 DNA. D genes are given only for firm matches. Size values are once, few and many counts, or a class for expanded clones, and some rows have none.

j_call: TRBJ2-7; v_call: TRBV10-3; cdr3_length: 11; d_call: TRBD2; clone_size: NA; cdr3_aa: CTISRDYEKYF; cdr3_nt: TGTACCATCAGCCGGGACTACGAGAAGTACTTC
j_call: TRBJ1-3; v_call: TRBV9; cdr3_length: 17; d_call: TRBD1; clone_size: many; cdr3_aa: CASDRGEGAGSGNTIYF; cdr3_nt: TGTGCCAGCGACAGGGGAGAGGGGGCCGGATCTGGAAACACCATATATTTT
j_call: TRBJ1-2; v_call: TRBV10-3; cdr3_length: 15; d_call: NA; clone_size: many; cdr3_aa: CAISESPGMGYGYTF; cdr3_nt: TGTGCCATCAGTGAGTCTCCAGGAATGGGCTATGGCTACACCTTC
j_call: TRBJ2-4; v_call: TRBV12-5; cdr3_length: 12; d_call: NA; clone_size: many; cdr3_aa: CASGFLDDIQYF; cdr3_nt: TGTGCTAGTGGTTTTCTAGACGACATTCAGTACTTC
j_call: TRBJ1-5; v_call: TRBV3-1; cdr3_length: 13; d_call: TRBD1; clone_size: many; cdr3_aa: CASSGTGHQPQHF; cdr3_nt: TGTGCCAGCAGCGGGACAGGGCATCAGCCCCAGCATTTT
j_call: TRBJ2-2; v_call: TRBV5-6; cdr3_length: 15; d_call: NA; clone_size: many; cdr3_aa: CASSSDYLRAGELFF; cdr3_nt: TGTGCCAGCAGCTCCGACTATTTGCGTGCCGGGGAGCTGTTTTTT
j_call: TRBJ1-1; v_call: TRBV20-1; cdr3_length: 13; d_call: NA; clone_size: many; cdr3_aa: CSASKQLNTEAFF; cdr3_nt: TGCAGTGCTAGTAAGCAGCTGAACACTGAAGCTTTCTTT
j_call: TRBJ1-2; v_call: TRBV4-3; cdr3_length: 13; d_call: NA; clone_size: many; cdr3_aa: CASSKRELSGYTF; cdr3_nt: TGCGCCAGCAGCAAGCGGGAACTCTCGGGCTACACCTTC
j_call: TRBJ2-3; v_call: TRBV27; cdr3_length: 15; d_call: TRBD2; clone_size: many; cdr3_aa: CASSLEAGVRYTQYF; cdr3_nt: TGTGCCAGCAGTTTAGAGGCGGGGGTCAGGTATACGCAGTATTTT
j_call: TRBJ2-1; v_call: TRBV20-1; cdr3_length: 16; d_call: TRBD1; clone_size: many; cdr3_aa: CSARDLRDRGVNEQFF; cdr3_nt: TGCAGTGCTAGAGATCTGAGGGACAGGGGTGTCAATGAGCAGTTCTTC
j_call: TRBJ1-3; v_call: TRBV2; cdr3_length: 13; d_call: TRBD1; clone_size: many; cdr3_aa: CASPGTDGNTIYF; cdr3_nt: TGTGCCAGTCCCGGGACAGACGGAAACACCATATATTTT
j_call: TRBJ1-2; v_call: TRBV4-3; cdr3_length: 16; d_call: NA; clone_size: many; cdr3_aa: CASSQDWVGHNYGYTF; cdr3_nt: TGCGCCAGCAGCCAAGATTGGGTGGGACACAACTATGGCTACACCTTC
j_call: TRBJ2-1; v_call: TRBV5-5; cdr3_length: 14; d_call: NA; clone_size: few; cdr3_aa: CASSPWTDYNEQFF; cdr3_nt: TGTGCCAGCAGCCCGTGGACGGATTACAATGAGCAGTTCTTC
j_call: TRBJ2-7; v_call: TRBV3-1; cdr3_length: 17; d_call: TRBD2; clone_size: many; cdr3_aa: CASSQDIRAGGPYEQYF; cdr3_nt: TGTGCCAGCAGCCAAGATATAAGAGCGGGAGGGCCCTACGAGCAGTACTTC
j_call: TRBJ2-5; v_call: TRBV7-9; cdr3_length: 14; d_call: NA; clone_size: many; cdr3_aa: CASSWEKGEETQYF; cdr3_nt: TGTGCCAGCAGCTGGGAGAAAGGAGAAGAGACCCAGTACTTC
j_call: TRBJ1-2; v_call: TRBV2; cdr3_length: 15; d_call: NA; clone_size: many; cdr3_aa: CASENPTGGTYGYTF; cdr3_nt: TGTGCCAGCGAGAACCCGACAGGAGGAACCTATGGCTACACCTTC
j_call: TRBJ2-4; v_call: TRBV20-1; cdr3_length: 13; d_call: NA; clone_size: NA; cdr3_aa: CSGTGTTKNIQYF; cdr3_nt: TGCAGTGGGACCGGGACGACCAAAAACATTCAGTACTTC
j_call: TRBJ1-1; v_call: TRBV6-1; cdr3_length: 12; d_call: NA; clone_size: NA; cdr3_aa: CASSDGGTEAFF; cdr3_nt: TGTGCCAGCAGCGATGGGGGCACTGAAGCTTTCTTT
j_call: TRBJ2-7; v_call: TRBV5-6; cdr3_length: 15; d_call: TRBD1; clone_size: many; cdr3_aa: CASSPTGTGGYEQYF; cdr3_nt: TGTGCCAGCAGCCCGACCGGGACAGGGGGGTACGAGCAGTACTTC
j_call: TRBJ2-3; v_call: TRBV12-3/TRBV12-4; cdr3_length: 19; d_call: TRBD2; clone_size: many; cdr3_aa: CASSSPWTSGRAYTDTQYF; cdr3_nt: TGTGCCAGCAGTTCTCCGTGGACTAGCGGGAGGGCCTACACAGATACGCAGTATTTT
j_call: TRBJ2-7; v_call: TRBV21-1; cdr3_length: 15; d_call: NA; clone_size: many; cdr3_aa: CASSYTTNSSYEQYF; cdr3_nt: TGTGCCAGCAGCTATACAACTAACTCCTCCTACGAGCAGTACTTC
j_call: TRBJ2-1; v_call: TRBV5-5; cdr3_length: 17; d_call: NA; clone_size: many; cdr3_aa: CASSWSVGRQSYNEQFF; cdr3_nt: TGTGCCAGCAGCTGGAGTGTTGGGAGGCAGTCCTACAATGAGCAGTTCTTC
j_call: TRBJ2-3; v_call: TRBV4-1; cdr3_length: 15; d_call: NA; clone_size: many; cdr3_aa: CASSQEIRSTDTQYF; cdr3_nt: TGCGCCAGCAGCCAAGAGATCAGGAGCACAGATACGCAGTATTTT
j_call: TRBJ2-2; v_call: TRBV6-4; cdr3_length: 13; d_call: NA; clone_size: many; cdr3_aa: CASSDADRGELFF; cdr3_nt: TGTGCCAGCAGTGACGCAGACAGGGGGGAGCTGTTTTTT
j_call: TRBJ2-5; v_call: TRBV12-3/TRBV12-4; cdr3_length: 14; d_call: TRBD2; clone_size: many; cdr3_aa: CASTPPGTRKTQYF; cdr3_nt: TGTGCCAGCACCCCTCCCGGGACTAGGAAGACCCAGTACTTC
j_call: TRBJ2-2; v_call: TRBV30; cdr3_length: 13; d_call: NA; clone_size: NA; cdr3_aa: CAWRTGLHGELFF; cdr3_nt: TGTGCCTGGAGAACAGGGTTACACGGGGAGCTGTTTTTT
j_call: TRBJ2-1; v_call: TRBV19; cdr3_length: 14; d_call: NA; clone_size: many; cdr3_aa: CASSIEGGADEQFF; cdr3_nt: TGTGCCAGTAGTATAGAGGGCGGGGCAGATGAGCAGTTCTTC
j_call: TRBJ1-1; v_call: TRBV5-1; cdr3_length: 14; d_call: NA; clone_size: few; cdr3_aa: CASSLRTPNTEAFF; cdr3_nt: TGCGCCAGCAGTCTCCGGACGCCGAACACTGAAGCTTTCTTT
j_call: TRBJ2-3; v_call: TRBV4-1; cdr3_length: 14; d_call: NA; clone_size: many; cdr3_aa: CASSQEAGSDTQYF; cdr3_nt: TGCGCCAGCAGCCAAGAGGCAGGGTCAGATACTCAGTATTTT
j_call: TRBJ1-1; v_call: TRBV9; cdr3_length: 16; d_call: NA; clone_size: many; cdr3_aa: CASSQWRKHMNTEAFF; cdr3_nt: TGTGCCAGCAGCCAGTGGAGGAAACACATGAACACTGAAGCTTTCTTT
j_call: TRBJ2-3; v_call: TRBV20-1; cdr3_length: 14; d_call: TRBD2; clone_size: many; cdr3_aa: CSAYTSGQTDTQYF; cdr3_nt: TGCAGTGCGTATACTAGCGGGCAGACAGATACGCAGTATTTT
j_call: TRBJ2-1; v_call: TRBV28; cdr3_length: 15; d_call: NA; clone_size: many; cdr3_aa: CASSSRQPLYNEQFF; cdr3_nt: TGTGCCAGCAGTTCCCGACAGCCCCTATACAATGAGCAGTTCTTC
j_call: TRBJ2-6; v_call: TRBV4-1; cdr3_length: 15; d_call: NA; clone_size: many; cdr3_aa: CASSQVERGANVLTF; cdr3_nt: TGCGCCAGCAGCCAAGTTGAGAGGGGGGCCAACGTCCTGACTTTC
j_call: TRBJ1-5; v_call: TRBV27; cdr3_length: 15; d_call: NA; clone_size: many; cdr3_aa: CASSLTDGSNQPQHF; cdr3_nt: TGTGCCAGCAGTTTAACGGACGGGAGCAATCAGCCCCAGCATTTT
j_call: TRBJ2-2; v_call: TRBV20-1; cdr3_length: 15; d_call: NA; clone_size: many; cdr3_aa: CSALGAWGDTGELFF; cdr3_nt: TGCAGTGCTCTCGGTGCGTGGGGGGACACCGGGGAGCTGTTTTTT
j_call: TRBJ2-1; v_call: TRBV24-1; cdr3_length: 14; d_call: NA; clone_size: many; cdr3_aa: CATAAGPRYNEQFF; cdr3_nt: TGTGCCACGGCCGCCGGACCACGTTACAATGAGCAGTTCTTC
j_call: TRBJ2-2; v_call: TRBV2; cdr3_length: 16; d_call: NA; clone_size: many; cdr3_aa: CASSEESRRITGELFF; cdr3_nt: TGTGCCAGCAGTGAAGAAAGTCGGCGAATCACCGGGGAGCTGTTTTTT
j_call: TRBJ2-1; v_call: TRBV20-1; cdr3_length: 14; d_call: NA; clone_size: many; cdr3_aa: CSARPRLLWDEQFF; cdr3_nt: TGCAGTGCTAGACCCCGACTGCTCTGGGATGAGCAGTTCTTC
j_call: TRBJ1-1; v_call: TRBV7-9; cdr3_length: 12; d_call: NA; clone_size: many; cdr3_aa: CASSPADTEAFF; cdr3_nt: TGTGCCAGCAGCCCCGCGGACACTGAAGCTTTCTTT
j_call: TRBJ2-1; v_call: TRBV29-1; cdr3_length: 11; d_call: NA; clone_size: many; cdr3_aa: CSVDMALGQFF; cdr3_nt: TGCAGCGTTGATATGGCCCTTGGGCAGTTCTTC